The clone carrying this T cell receptor beta chain was seen only a few times. Its antigen remains unidentified. Quantitative 5'-RACE was performed with molecular barcodes, and it yielded the TCR beta libraries. TCRdb re-derived calls from the 5' RACE reads in MiXCR, one entry per CDR3 protein. The table has approximately 350,000 distinct CDR3 sequences, 14% to 15% seen once; the top ten hold about 1%. This specimen belongs to a study of CD8 T cells in ankylosing spondylitis. Regarding the study as a whole: Disease-linked clones were CD8+ and relatively rare in peripheral blood. Matched synovial fluid from ankylosing spondylitis patients was reported to be enriched for disease-linked clones.

V lost 7 bases to trimming and J lost 8 bases, with 11 bases between them. The CDR3 is 10 residues long. Germline V CDR1 and CDR2: SQVTM, ANQGSEA. The clonotype originates from a male donor with ankylosing spondylitis or in good health (not recorded which). Sequenced material: blood, either unsorted or a sorted T cell fraction (not recorded which). The V call is TRBV29-1, the J call TRBJ2-5; no clear D. CDR3 bases: TGCAGCGGAAGAGAGGAAACCCAGTACTTC. Translation: CSGREETQYF.